Listed below are T cell receptor beta chains from one sample, sequenced in a study of vaccination and CD4 T cells after COVID-19. No antigens are known for them. TCRdb reanalysed the PCR reads using MiXCR and keeps one entry per CDR3 protein. The profile shows roughly 18,000 distinct CDR3 sequences, 54% of them singletons. The sample comprised CD4+ T cells from blood, cultured in vitro. The source is a human donor who had recovered from COVID-19. The CDR3 runs from the conserved cysteine through the conserved F or W. Each record gives: V gene, CDR3 length, clone size, D gene, J gene, CDR3 DNA, CDR3 protein. A D gene is named only where the DNA matches it firmly. Expanded clones are given a class, and other clones once, few, many or no size at all.

>TRBV7-2|14|NA|NA|TRBJ1-1
TGTGCCAGCAGCCCCCTAGGGGGTGACACTGAAGCTTTCTTT
CASSPLGGDTEAFF
>TRBV7-2|13|NA|NA|TRBJ1-1
TGTGCCAGCAGCTTCGGGAGTTTTACTGAAGCTTTCTTT
CASSFGSFTEAFF
>TRBV10-3|15|NA|NA|TRBJ2-7
TGTGCCATCAGTGAGTGGGACGGGGGGCCATTAGAGCAGTACTTC
CAISEWDGGPLEQYF
>TRBV10-1|8|NA|NA|TRBJ2-4
TGCGCCAGCACCAGGTCTTACTTC
CASTRSYF
>TRBV21-1|17|few|NA|TRBJ1-5
TGTGCCAGCAGCAAAGTAGGACAGCTTTATAGCAATCAGCCCCAGCATTTT
CASSKVGQLYSNQPQHF
>TRBV19|14|NA|NA|TRBJ1-5
TGTGCCAGTAGTAATGACGGGCTACGTGGACCCCAGCATTTT
CASSNDGLRGPQHF
>TRBV6-5|15|NA|NA|TRBJ1-1
TGTGCCAGCAGTTATTCGACGGTTCCCCACCCGGCGGCTTTCTTT
CASSYSTVPHPAAFF
>TRBV24-1|15|once|NA|TRBJ2-7
TGTGCCACCAGGGAAAAAAGCCGGGACAACTACGAGCAGTACTTC
CATREKSRDNYEQYF
>TRBV7-9|15|few|NA|TRBJ1-2
TGTGCCAGCAGCTTAGCGCGGGGGGCCGGCTATGGCTACACCTTC
CASSLARGAGYGYTF
>TRBV30|15|once|NA|TRBJ1-1
TGTGCCTGGAGTGCCCTACAGGGAAGGAACGCTGAAGCTTTCTTT
CAWSALQGRNAEAFF
>TRBV10-1|15|NA|TRBD2|TRBJ2-2
TGCGCCAGCAGTGAAAAGCGGGAGATCACCGGGGAGCTGTTTTTT
CASSEKREITGELFF
>TRBV6-1|15|NA|TRBD1|TRBJ1-5
TGTGCCAGCAGACCCCAGGGGGGGGCCAGCCAGCCCCAGCATTTT
CASRPQGGASQPQHF
>TRBV20-1|18|NA|TRBD2|TRBJ2-3
TGCAGTGCCGGGGGGGGACTAGCGGGGGAGCTGGGCACAGATACGCAGTATTTT
CSAGGGLAGELGTDTQYF
>TRBV20-1|12|few|NA|TRBJ2-4
TGCAGCGTTCTATTAGCCAAAAACATTCAGTACTTC
CSVLLAKNIQYF
>TRBV6-1|15|few|NA|TRBJ2-4
TGTGCCAGCAGTGAGGGCCGGCTAGCCAAAAACATTCAGTACTTC
CASSEGRLAKNIQYF
>TRBV6-1|15|NA|TRBD2|TRBJ2-7
TGTGCCAGCAGCGTCCTAGCGGGAGGGTCCTACGAGCAGTACTTC
CASSVLAGGSYEQYF
>TRBV30|16|NA|TRBD2|TRBJ2-7
TGTGCCTGGAGTGTCTTGGGAGGGCGATCAGGTTGGGAGCAGTACTTC
CAWSVLGGRSGWEQYF
>TRBV10-3|18|NA|NA|TRBJ2-6
TGTGCCAGCAATTCGGGGCTCGCCTCTTCCTCTGGGGCCAACGTCCTGACTTTC
CASNSGLASSSGANVLTF
>TRBV3-1|14|NA|NA|TRBJ1-1
TGTGCCAGCAGCCAAGGAGGGGTGAACACTGAAGCTTTCTTT
CASSQGGVNTEAFF
>TRBV7-2|12|NA|NA|TRBJ2-4
TGTGCCAGCAGCTCTCAGGGCGCAGAGGAGTACTTC
CASSSQGAEEYF
>TRBV7-9|15|few|TRBD1|TRBJ1-1
TGTGCCAGCAGCTCCGGACAGGGGGCGCCCACTGAAGCTTTCTTT
CASSSGQGAPTEAFF
>TRBV11-1|18|few|NA|TRBJ2-5
TGTGCCAGCAGCGGAGAGGTGGGGGGTAGACGGTACCAAGAGACCCAGTACTTC
CASSGEVGGRRYQETQYF
>TRBV4-1|15|NA|NA|TRBJ2-7
TGCGCCAGCAGCCCGACCGGGACTTATGCCTACGAGCAGTACTTC
CASSPTGTYAYEQYF
>TRBV20-1|11|few|NA|TRBJ1-1
TGCAGTGCTAGCCCAGGTGTTGAAGCTTTCTTT
CSASPGVEAFF
>TRBV12-3/TRBV12-4|14|NA|TRBD2|TRBJ2-5
TGTGCCAGCAGCCAGACTAGCGGACAAGAGACCCAGTACTTC
CASSQTSGQETQYF
>TRBV6-2/TRBV6-3|14|NA|NA|TRBJ2-1
TGTGCCACCAGGACATCCAAGTCCAGGGATGAGCAGTTCTTC
CATRTSKSRDEQFF
>TRBV10-3|16|NA|TRBD2|TRBJ2-1
TGTGCCATCAGTGAAGTGCGGGGGGCGACATACAATGAGCAGTTCTTC
CAISEVRGATYNEQFF
>TRBV7-2|17|few|NA|TRBJ1-2
TGTGCCAGCAGCTTAAAGGGTGCAGTACAGGGAGACTATGGCTACACCTTC
CASSLKGAVQGDYGYTF
>TRBV6-4|14|NA|NA|TRBJ1-1
TGTGCCAGCAGTGCCCACAGGGAGGGCACTGAAGCTTTCTTT
CASSAHREGTEAFF
>TRBV30|19|NA|NA|TRBJ1-6
TGTGCCTGGACGAGAAGCCAAGTGTACGGCGGGCTATATAATTCACCCCTCCACTTT
CAWTRSQVYGGLYNSPLHF
>TRBV11-2|14|NA|NA|TRBJ1-5
TGTGCCAGCAGCCGAGGGAATTCCGGTCAGCCCCAGCATTTT
CASSRGNSGQPQHF
>TRBV20-1|13|few|NA|TRBJ1-5
TGCAGTGCTAGTAAGGGGGGTGGGCAGCCCCAGCATTTT
CSASKGGGQPQHF
>TRBV4-2|15|NA|TRBD2|TRBJ2-7
TGTGCCAGCAGCTACAGCGGGAGCAGCTCCTACGAGCAGTACTTC
CASSYSGSSSYEQYF
>TRBV30|13|NA|NA|TRBJ2-3
TGTGCCTGGAGTGTACCCCCAGTAGATACGCAGTATTTT
CAWSVPPVDTQYF
>TRBV10-1|15|NA|NA|TRBJ2-4
TGCGCCACCGGCCCGGGACTCCCAGCCAAAAACATTCAGTACTTC
CATGPGLPAKNIQYF
>TRBV10-2|16|once|TRBD2|TRBJ2-7
TGCGCCAGCACCCAAAAAAGGACGGGAGGGGTTTACGAGCAGTACTTC
CASTQKRTGGVYEQYF
>TRBV24-1|14|few|TRBD1|TRBJ2-5
TGTGCCACCAGCTCCGGGACAGGGTGGGAGACCCAGTACTTC
CATSSGTGWETQYF
>TRBV30|16|NA|NA|TRBJ2-5
TGTGCCTGGAGTGTACGGCTTAGCGGTTCTCAAGAGACCCAGTACTTC
CAWSVRLSGSQETQYF
>TRBV20-1|13|once|NA|TRBJ2-7
TGCAGTGCCAGAGGGTACAATTCCTACGAGCAGTACTTC
CSARGYNSYEQYF
>TRBV19|14|NA|NA|TRBJ1-2
TGTGCCAGTAGTATTCGGGGGGCGGTCGTAGGCTACACCTTC
CASSIRGAVVGYTF
>TRBV15|15|NA|NA|TRBJ2-7
TGTGCCACCAGCAGAGGGGGGACGGTCGCCTACGAGCAGTACTTC
CATSRGGTVAYEQYF
>TRBV5-1|13|NA|NA|TRBJ2-7
TGCGCCAGCAGCCGGGACACCCCCTACGAGCAGTACTTC
CASSRDTPYEQYF
>TRBV2|16|NA|TRBD1|TRBJ1-1
TGTGCCAGCAGTTACAATCGGGACAGGCCAAACACTGAAGCTTTCTTT
CASSYNRDRPNTEAFF
>TRBV30|15|once|TRBD1|TRBJ1-3
TGTGCCTGGAGTGCAGACAGGGGATATGGAAACACCATATATTTT
CAWSADRGYGNTIYF
>TRBV7-2|14|NA|TRBD2|TRBJ2-7
TGTGCCAGCAGCTTAAGTCGGGGGGGGAACGAGCAGTACTTC
CASSLSRGGNEQYF
>TRBV30|12|NA|NA|TRBJ1-1
TGTGCCTGGAGTCAAACAGACACTGAAGCTTTCTTT
CAWSQTDTEAFF
>TRBV12-3/TRBV12-4|11|NA|NA|TRBJ2-1
TGTGCCAGTTGGAAGCAGAATGAGCAGTTCTTC
CASWKQNEQFF
>TRBV7-9|17|once|NA|TRBJ1-1
TGTGCCAGCAGCCCCGCGGGTGGTGGAGGGGGGGGACGGGGAGCTTTCTTT
CASSPAGGGGGGRGAFF
>TRBV21-1|17|few|NA|TRBJ1-1
TGTGCCAGCAGCGTACCGGGACAGGGCTACGGGAACACTGAAGCTTTCTTT
CASSVPGQGYGNTEAFF
>TRBV28|11|NA|NA|TRBJ1-5
TGTGCCAGCAGTTTAAACCAGCCCCAGCATTTT
CASSLNQPQHF
>TRBV10-1|15|NA|NA|TRBJ2-2
TGCGCCAGCAGCCCCGGGGGAGTCCCCACCGGGGAGCTGTTTTTT
CASSPGGVPTGELFF
>TRBV28|15|large|NA|TRBJ1-6
TGTGCCAGCAAAAGACACTTCTCCTATAATTCACCCCTCCACTTT
CASKRHFSYNSPLHF
>TRBV20-1|13|NA|NA|TRBJ2-5
TGCAGTGCTAGAGTCCAGGGGCGTGAGACCCAGTACTTC
CSARVQGRETQYF
>TRBV19|14|NA|NA|TRBJ1-1
TGTGCCAGTAGTATAGTATTGGGGGGCACTGAAGCTTTCTTT
CASSIVLGGTEAFF
>TRBV19|14|NA|NA|TRBJ1-5
TGTGCCAGTAGTGTTGAGGACCATAATCAGCCCCAGCATTTT
CASSVEDHNQPQHF
>TRBV19|15|NA|NA|TRBJ2-2
TGTGCCAGTAGTATTGCCAGGACAGCCACCGGGGAGCTGTTTTTT
CASSIARTATGELFF
>TRBV2|14|NA|TRBD1|TRBJ1-2
TGTGCCAGCAGTGTACAGGGGGATGTCTATGGCTACACCTTC
CASSVQGDVYGYTF
>TRBV12-3/TRBV12-4|16|NA|TRBD1|TRBJ2-7
TGTGCCAGCAGTTTAGAGGCCGGGACAGGGTACTACGAGCAGTACTTC
CASSLEAGTGYYEQYF